These 13 T cell receptor beta chains came from one sample sequenced in a study of cytomegalovirus exposure and HLA in healthy donors. PCR used 60 Vbeta primers and 13 Jbeta primers. The table came from immunoSEQ multiplex PCR; TCRdb's copy has only in-frame clones and leaves some out. Here the sample spans around 150,000 clones, approximately 83% being singletons. What was sequenced was PBMCs. Receptors were obtained from a woman aged 40-49 years in good health and CMV-seronegative.

The chain combines TRBV4-2 with TRBJ2-6, with D possibly being TRBD1 (7 bases). V was cut by 1 base and J by 1 base, with 23 bases left in between. Germline assignment: CDR1 LGHNA and CDR2 YNFKEQ. This CDR3 contains 21 residues. The CDR3, as DNA: TGTGCCAGCAGCCAAGGGGTATTTCTAAGACAGGGAGGATCTGGGGCCAACGTCCTGACTTTC. Encoded protein: CASSQGVFLRQGGSGANVLTF.

V is TRBV7-6 and J is TRBJ2-3; TRBD2 matches at 13 bases. The V gene end was trimmed by 1 base and the J gene end by 10 bases; junction bases not matched to a gene: 5. In germline, CDR1 is SGHVS, CDR2 FNYEAQ. This CDR3 contains 15 residues. For the CDR3, the DNA is TGTGCCAGCAGCTTAGGGACTAGCGGGGGTAATGCGCAGTATTTT. It codes for CASSLGTSGGNAQYF.

This rearrangement joins TRBV28 to TRBJ2-3, with D unresolved. CDR1 and CDR2 from the germline V gene are MDHEN and SYDVKM. The CDR3 covers 15 residues. The V end lost 5 bases, the J end lost 9 bases, and 21 bases lay between the germline ends. CDR3 protein: CASSAYRMARATQYF. In nucleotides, the CDR3 is TGTGCCAGCAGTGCCTATAGAATGGCGAGAGCGACGCAGTATTTT.

V is TRBV5-4 and J is TRBJ2-3, with 12 positions matching TRBD2. Trimming took 3 bases from V and 3 from J; bases not matched to a gene: 2. The germline V gene has CDR1 SGHNT and CDR2 YYREEE (reference sequence). The CDR3 spans 15 residues. CDR3 protein: CASSSLAGGTDTQYF. CDR3 sequence (DNA): TGTGCCAGCAGCTCACTAGCGGGGGGAACAGATACGCAGTATTTT.

V and J are TRBV19 and TRBJ2-2, with D perhaps TRBD1 (6 bases). From germline, CDR1 is LNHDA and CDR2 SQIVND (reference sequence). The CDR3 spans 17 residues. Between the trimmed V and J ends, which lost 1 base and 1 base, there was a span of 13 bases. The CDR3 spells CASSIGVGRGNTGELFF. The CDR3 nucleotides are TGTGCCAGTAGTATAGGAGTCGGCAGGGGGAACACCGGGGAGCTGTTTTTT.

Comment on this clone: The germline gene is not matched at one end of the junction; a read error may be the cause. Other DNA sequences of this sample code for an identical CDR3. The chain recombines TRBV18 with TRBJ1-1, with a possible D match to TRBD1 (5 bases). Germline V gene sequence: CDR1 KGHSH, CDR2 LQKENI. The CDR3 is made up of 13 amino acids. The CDR3 DNA sequence: TGTGCCAGCTCACCCGACAGAGACACTGAAGCTTTCTTC. It encodes CASSPDRDTEAFF.

This clone turned up a few times. This rearrangement joins TRBV19 to TRBJ1-1; 10 bases align to TRBD1. The CDR3 runs 14 residues. With V trimmed by 8 bases and J by 5 bases, 8 bases remained unmatched. Germline V gene lookup returns CDR1 LNHDA and CDR2 SQIVND (reference sequence). The DNA for the CDR3 is TGTGCCAGTGATGACAGGGGGCTGGGTACTGAAGCTTTCTTT. It specifies CASDDRGLGTEAFF.

The gene calls are TRBV25-1 and TRBJ1-6; TRBD1 agrees at 7 bases. Germline trimming cut 8 bases from V and 10 bases from J; bases unmatched to any gene: 8. CDR3 length: 13 residues. The germline V gene encodes CDR1 MGHDK and CDR2 SYGVNS. CDR3: CASRLGQWSPLHF. The CDR3 DNA follows: TGTGCCAGCCGCCTGGGACAGTGGTCACCCCTCCACTTT.

This chain's CDR3 is CASSLAGEDTQYF. CDR3 DNA: TGCGCCAGCAGCTTGGCGGGGGAAGATACGCAGTATTTT. The chain carries TRBV5-1 and TRBJ2-3; a possible D gene is TRBD2 (6 bases). This CDR3 has 13 residues. The V gene's germline CDR1 is SGHRS and CDR2 YFSETQ. The V end was cut by 0 bases, the J end by 5 bases, with 7 bases between. Combining the CDR3 with reference TRBV5-1 and TRBJ2-3 gives the whole variable domain KAGVTQTPRYLIKTRGQQVTLSCSPISGHRSVSWYQQTPGQGLQFLFEYFSETQRNKGNFPGRFSGRQFSNSRSEMNVSTLELGDSALYLCASSLAGEDTQYFGPGTRLTVL.

This clone was recorded once. Here the CDR3 DNA reads TGTGCCAGCAGCCGAGACAGGAATGGCTACACCTTC. It encodes CASSRDRNGYTF. V and J are TRBV14 and TRBJ1-2; D is perhaps TRBD1 (6 bases). The CDR3 has 12 residues. V lost 4 bases and J lost 6, with 9 bases in between. Germline CDR1 SGHDN, CDR2 FVKESK.

The table lists this clone with a count of one. The chain employs TRBV2 and TRBJ1-1; 9 bases fit TRBD1. Trimming took 7 bases from V and 10 from J; bases not matched to a gene: 16. The length of the CDR3 is 15 residues. Germline values: CDR1 SNHLY, CDR2 FYNNEI. The CDR3 DNA reads as TGTGCCAGCATCCTCTTAGGACAGGGGACTTCTCGAGCTTTCTTT. It is translated as CASILLGQGTSRAFF.

The chain employs TRBV28 and TRBJ2-5; a possible D gene is TRBD2 (7 bases). The CDR3 spans 13 residues. Germline CDR1 and CDR2: MDHEN and SYDVKM. V lost 11 bases, J lost 2 bases, and 15 bases lay in between. CDR3 amino acids: CALGGGGQETQYF. The DNA of the CDR3 is TGTGCCCTGGGAGGGGGGGGGCAAGAGACCCAGTACTTC.

J is TRBJ2-1 and V is TRBV6-1; perhaps TRBD2 as D (6 bases). Germline V CDR1 and CDR2: MNHNS, SASEGT. The CDR3 is made up of 15 amino acids. V lost 4 bases and J 2 bases, leaving 12 bases between the germline ends. The CDR3 loop reads CASSVLGTPYNEQFF. The CDR3 nucleotides read TGTGCCAGCAGTGTACTAGGGACTCCCTACAATGAGCAGTTCTTC.